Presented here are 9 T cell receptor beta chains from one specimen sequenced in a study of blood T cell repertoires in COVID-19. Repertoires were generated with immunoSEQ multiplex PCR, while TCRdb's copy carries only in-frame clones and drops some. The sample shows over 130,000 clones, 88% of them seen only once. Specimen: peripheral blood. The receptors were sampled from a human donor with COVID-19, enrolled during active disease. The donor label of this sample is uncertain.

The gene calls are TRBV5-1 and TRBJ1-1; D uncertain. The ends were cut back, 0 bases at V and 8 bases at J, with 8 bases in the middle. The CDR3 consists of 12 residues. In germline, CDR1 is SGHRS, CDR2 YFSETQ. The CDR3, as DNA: TGCGCCAGCAGCTTGGACGGGAGAGAAGCTTTCTTT. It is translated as CASSLDGREAFF. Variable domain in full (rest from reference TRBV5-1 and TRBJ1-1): KAGVTQTPRYLIKTRGQQVTLSCSPISGHRSVSWYQQTPGQGLQFLFEYFSETQRNKGNFPGRFSGRQFSNSRSEMNVSTLELGDSALYLCASSLDGREAFFGQGTRLTVV.

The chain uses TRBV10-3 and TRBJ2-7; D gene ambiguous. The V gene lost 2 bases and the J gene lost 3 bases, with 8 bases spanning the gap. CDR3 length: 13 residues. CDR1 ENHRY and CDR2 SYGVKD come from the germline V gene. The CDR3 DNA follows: TGTGCCATCAGTGAGGGCTACAGCTACGAGCAGTACTTC. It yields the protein CAISEGYSYEQYF.

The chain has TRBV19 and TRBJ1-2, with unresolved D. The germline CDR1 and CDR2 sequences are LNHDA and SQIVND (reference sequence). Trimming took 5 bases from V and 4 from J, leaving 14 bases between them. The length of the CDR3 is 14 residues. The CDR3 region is CASSESNEGYGYTF. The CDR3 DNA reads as TGTGCCAGTAGTGAGTCCAATGAGGGCTATGGCTACACCTTC.

The CDR3 protein is CATSDSAGGTEAFF. The CDR3 bases are TGTGCCACCAGTGATTCCGCGGGGGGCACTGAAGCTTTCTTT. The rearrangement links TRBV24-1 to TRBJ1-1; D may be TRBD1 (5 bases). The CDR3 is 14 amino acids. Germline V gene data show CDR1 as KGHDR and CDR2 as SFDVKD. V lost 2 bases and J lost 4, with 10 bases in between.

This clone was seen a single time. CDR3 in amino acids: CASSEVARYNEQFF. As DNA, the CDR3 is TGTGCCAGCAGTGAGGTGGCCAGGTACAATGAGCAGTTCTTC. The chain joins TRBV2 to TRBJ2-1; the D is unclear. V shed 3 bases and J shed 4 bases, with 10 bases lying between them. There are 14 residues in the CDR3. Germline-derived CDR1 and CDR2 are SNHLY and FYNNEI.

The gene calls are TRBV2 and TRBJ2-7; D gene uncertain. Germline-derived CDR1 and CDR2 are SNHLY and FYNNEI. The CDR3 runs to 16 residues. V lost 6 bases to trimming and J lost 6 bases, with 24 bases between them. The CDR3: CASSASLGYQAGEQYF. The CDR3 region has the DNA TGTGCCAGCAGCGCCTCCCTAGGATACCAAGCTGGCGAGCAGTACTTC.

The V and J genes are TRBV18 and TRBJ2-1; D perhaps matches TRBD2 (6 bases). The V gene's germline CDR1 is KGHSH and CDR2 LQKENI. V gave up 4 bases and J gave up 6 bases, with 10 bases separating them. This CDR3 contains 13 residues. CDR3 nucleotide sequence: TGTGCCAGCTCACTTCGAGCGGGCAATGAGCAGTTCTTC. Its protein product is CASSLRAGNEQFF.

The CDR3 coding sequence is TGTGCCAGCAGCTCTTGGGGCCCTAGCGGGAGTGCCCCCCAAGAGACCCAGTACTTC. Amino acid sequence: CASSSWGPSGSAPQETQYF. This sequence joins TRBV7-9 and TRBJ2-5; TRBD2 matches at 10 bases. The V gene end was trimmed by 4 bases and the J gene end by 1 base; junction bases not matched to a gene: 15. Germline assignment: CDR1 SEHNR and CDR2 FQNEAQ (reference sequence). CDR3 size: 19 residues.

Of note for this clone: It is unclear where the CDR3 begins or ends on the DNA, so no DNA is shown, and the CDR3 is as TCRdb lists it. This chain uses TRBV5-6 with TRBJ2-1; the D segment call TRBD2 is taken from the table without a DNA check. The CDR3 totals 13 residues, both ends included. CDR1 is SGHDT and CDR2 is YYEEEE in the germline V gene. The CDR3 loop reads CASSLVASGILFF.